This TCR beta chain came from a study of blood T cell repertoires in COVID-19. Overall study context: Sites in the United States, Italy and Spain provided acute and convalescent COVID-19 samples. T cells, B-cell-depleted T cells, or PBMCs provided the cDNA or gDNA that served as material.

Unmatched junction bases numbered 2, after V lost 2 bases and J lost 0 bases. This CDR3 has 16 residues. The V gene's germline CDR1 is SNHLY and CDR2 FYNNEI. Everyone who took part was about 18 to 89 years old, and they came from some 23 US areas. In Cohort 3, a recovered donor had either two negative PCRs, clearance, or symptom resolution. The data were produced by immunoSEQ multiplex PCR, yet TCRdb's version contains in-frame clones alone and is incomplete. This table holds about 46,000 clones, about 86% found once. This chain connects TRBV2 to TRBJ2-1; 9 nucleotides line up with TRBD2. The clonotype originates from a woman aged 50 to 60 who had recovered from COVID-19. The sequenced sample was PBMCs or T cells enriched from blood (not recorded which). CDR3 DNA sequence: TGTGCCAGCAGTGAACTAGCGGGGACCTCCTACAATGAGCAGTTCTTC. This translates into CASSELAGTSYNEQFF.